This TCR beta chain was obtained from a study of shared clonotypes between healthy human individuals. Study processing details: ImmunoSEQ yielded junction-only sequences lacking quality scores, so filtering differed. Clones were read by immunoSEQ multiplex PCR, and TCRdb kept only the in-frame ones, dropping some. V, J and clone size are taken as reported in that table, and D and trimming were inferred from the DNA itself. The data hold roughly 2,500,000 clones, with approximately 93% observed a single time. On this clone: Its antigen is still unknown.

Every contributor of samples was a Caucasian grown-up residing in Nashville, Tennessee. The germline gives CDR1 LGHNA, CDR2 YNFKEQ. V shed 1 base and J shed 0 bases, with 13 bases lying between them. The CDR3 sequence is 16 residues long. Study-level results: In a few donors, around 4.5% of naive CD4 clonotypes appeared in common. Non-shared clonotypes were found to have lower generation probabilities than the clonotypes that were shared by all four of the sorted-subset donors.

Sequenced sample: naive CD4+ T cells from PBMCs. The subset was: CD45RA+ positively selected. The V gene is TRBV4-2, the J gene TRBJ2-7; D possibly corresponds to TRBD2 (6 bases). This TCR derives from a man between 18 and 35 years old in good health. Some clones in this sample may be carry-over from other donors' samples. DNA of the CDR3: TGTGCCAGCAGCCAAGGTCCGGGAGCCGTCTCCTACGAGCAGTACTTC. Protein: CASSQGPGAVSYEQYF.